This T cell receptor (beta chain) emerged from a study of response to subunit inactivated influenza vaccine. CDR1 and CDR2 from the germline V gene are SGHDT and YYEEEE. J was trimmed by 9 bases and V by 3 bases; bases with no gene match: 4. The CDR3 is 13 amino acids. This clonotype was seen a handful of times. One entry per CDR3 protein, called by TCRdb with MiXCR from the RT-PCR reads. The sample has around 760,000 distinct CDR3 sequences, approximately 14% seen once; the top ten hold less than 9%. The TCR originated in a man aged 45-60 years who received an inactivated influenza vaccine. The chain employs TRBV5-6 and TRBJ2-4; the match to TRBD1 covers 9 bases. The specimen comprised PBMCs from blood, sampled approximately 15 days before vaccination. The CDR3 DNA sequence: TGTGCCAGCAGCTGGGACAGGGACAGCATTCAGTACTTC. Residues: CASSWDRDSIQYF.